The clone carrying this T cell receptor (beta chain) turned up a few times. Measured with immunoSEQ multiplex PCR; TCRdb has only the in-frame clones, and not every one. The sample lists about 86,000 clones, approximately 80% occurring once. This specimen comes from a study of T cell responses to AZD1222 COVID-19 vaccine. This CDR3 comprises 18 residues. The V segment lost 0 bases and the J segment 5 bases; nucleotides outside the gene matches: 11. In germline, CDR1 is LGHNA, CDR2 YNFKEQ. The chain recombines TRBV4-2 with TRBJ2-1; 9 positions match TRBD2. The origin of this receptor is an adult in good health. Material: peripheral blood, obtained on day 0 of AZD1222 vaccination. The CDR3 DNA reads TGTGCCAGCAGCCAAGATTCCCCGGGACTAGCAGCTGACAATGAGCAGTTCTTC. This gives the protein CASSQDSPGLAADNEQFF.